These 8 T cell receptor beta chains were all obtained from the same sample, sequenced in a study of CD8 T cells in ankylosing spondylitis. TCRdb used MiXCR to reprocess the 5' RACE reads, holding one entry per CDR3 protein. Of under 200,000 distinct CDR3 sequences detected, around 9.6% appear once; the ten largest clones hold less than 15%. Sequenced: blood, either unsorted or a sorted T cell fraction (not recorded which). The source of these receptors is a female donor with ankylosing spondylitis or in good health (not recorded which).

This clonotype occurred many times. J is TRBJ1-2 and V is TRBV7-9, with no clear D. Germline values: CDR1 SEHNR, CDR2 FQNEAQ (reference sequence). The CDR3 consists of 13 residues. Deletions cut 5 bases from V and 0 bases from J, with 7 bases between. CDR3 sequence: CASSAGPNYGYTF. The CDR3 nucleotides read TGTGCCAGCAGCGCGGGTCCTAACTATGGCTACACCTTC.

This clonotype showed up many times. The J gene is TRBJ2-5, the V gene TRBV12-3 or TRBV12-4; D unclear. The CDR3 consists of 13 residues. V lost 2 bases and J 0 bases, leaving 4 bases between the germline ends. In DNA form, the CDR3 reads TGTGCCAGCAGTTTACAGTACCAAGAGACCCAGTACTTC. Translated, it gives CASSLQYQETQYF.

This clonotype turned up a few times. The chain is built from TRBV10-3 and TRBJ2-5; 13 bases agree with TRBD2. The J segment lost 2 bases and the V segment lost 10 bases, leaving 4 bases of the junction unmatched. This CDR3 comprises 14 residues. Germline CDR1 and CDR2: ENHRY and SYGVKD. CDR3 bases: TGTGCCACGAGACTAGCGGGAGGTCAAGAGACCCAGTACTTC. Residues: CATRLAGGQETQYF.

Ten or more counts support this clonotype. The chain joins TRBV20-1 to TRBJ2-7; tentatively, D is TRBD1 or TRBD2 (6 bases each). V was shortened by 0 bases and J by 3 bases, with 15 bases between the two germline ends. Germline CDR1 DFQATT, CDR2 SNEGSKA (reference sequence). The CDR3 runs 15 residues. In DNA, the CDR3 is TGCAGTGCTAGAGAAGCCACGGGGGCGGACTACGAGCAGTACTTC. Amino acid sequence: CSAREATGADYEQYF.

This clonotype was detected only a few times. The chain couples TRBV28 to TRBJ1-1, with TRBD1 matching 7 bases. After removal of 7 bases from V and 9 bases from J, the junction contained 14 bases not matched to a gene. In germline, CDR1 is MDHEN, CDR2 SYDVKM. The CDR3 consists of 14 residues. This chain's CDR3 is CASTRKTGKGKAFF. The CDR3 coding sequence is TGTGCCAGCACCCGGAAGACAGGGAAGGGGAAAGCTTTCTTT.

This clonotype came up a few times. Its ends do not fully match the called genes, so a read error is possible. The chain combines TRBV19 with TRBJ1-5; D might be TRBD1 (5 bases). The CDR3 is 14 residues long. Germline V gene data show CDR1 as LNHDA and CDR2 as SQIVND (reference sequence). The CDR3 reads CASSIGQGHQHQHF. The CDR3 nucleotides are TGTGCCAGTAGTATCGGACAAGGCCATCAGCACCAGCATTTT.

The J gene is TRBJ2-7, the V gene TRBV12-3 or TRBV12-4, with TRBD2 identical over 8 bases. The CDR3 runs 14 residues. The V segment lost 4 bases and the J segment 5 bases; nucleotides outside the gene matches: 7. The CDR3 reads CASSSSGSRHEQYF. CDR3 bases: TGTGCCAGCAGTTCCAGCGGGAGCCGCCACGAGCAGTACTTC.

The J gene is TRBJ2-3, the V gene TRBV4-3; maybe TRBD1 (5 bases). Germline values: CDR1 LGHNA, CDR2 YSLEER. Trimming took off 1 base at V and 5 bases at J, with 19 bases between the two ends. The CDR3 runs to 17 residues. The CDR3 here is CASSQVGSGQLGDTQYF. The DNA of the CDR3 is TGCGCCAGCAGCCAAGTAGGTTCAGGGCAGTTAGGAGATACGCAGTATTTT.